These 11 T cell receptor beta chains were sequenced from one sample in a study of blood T cell repertoires in COVID-19. TCRdb's copy holds only in-frame clones and misses some; the assay was immunoSEQ multiplex PCR. The sample carries about 370,000 clones, 80% to 90% recorded once. Input material: PBMCs or T cells enriched from blood (not recorded which). These receptors were taken from a man between 18 and 29 years old who had recovered from COVID-19.

This rearrangement joins TRBV5-4 to TRBJ2-7; 9 bases map to TRBD2. V dropped 3 bases and J dropped 2; count of bases not matched to a gene: 6. The CDR3 runs 15 residues. Germline V CDR1 and CDR2: SGHNT, YYREEE (reference sequence). The CDR3 DNA reads as TGTGCCAGCAGCTCCGTAGCGGGAGCTACCTACGAGCAGTACTTC. Translated, it gives CASSSVAGATYEQYF.

This clone turned up a few times. The genes are TRBV7-2 and TRBJ2-2; 7 nucleotides align to TRBD2. In germline, CDR1 is SGHTA, CDR2 FQGNSA. The CDR3 contains 16 residues. With V trimmed by 5 bases and J by 6 bases, 12 bases remained unmatched. The CDR3 region is CASSPRGGSSAGELFF. CDR3 in DNA: TGTGCCAGCAGCCCGAGGGGCGGGAGTAGTGCCGGGGAGCTGTTTTTT.

The chain carries TRBV7-8 and TRBJ1-1; 11 nucleotides match TRBD1. After removal of 6 bases from V and 6 bases from J, the junction contained 6 bases not matched to a gene. Germline CDR1 reads SGHVS; CDR2 reads FQNEAQ. This CDR3 is built from 14 residues. The CDR3 region has the DNA TGTGCCAGCAGTCTTGGACAGGGGGCGTCTGAAGCTTTCTTT. Protein sequence: CASSLGQGASEAFF.

V usage is TRBV5-1 and J usage is TRBJ2-7; TRBD1 matches 7 bases. V shed 4 bases, J shed 5 bases, and the junction held 12 bases outside the gene matches. CDR3 size: 15 residues. Germline lookup yields CDR1 SGHRS and CDR2 YFSETQ. This chain's CDR3 is CASSGWYRGPHEQYF. Here the CDR3 DNA reads TGCGCCAGCAGCGGGTGGTACAGGGGCCCCCACGAGCAGTACTTC.

This clone was observed once. The V gene is TRBV24-1, the J gene TRBJ2-5; D is possibly TRBD2 (5 bases). Germline-derived CDR1 and CDR2 are KGHDR and SFDVKD. The CDR3 is 17 amino acids. Trimming removed 5 bases from V and 4 bases from J, with 22 bases in between. The chain's CDR3 is CATSGGGSEPGRETQYF. The CDR3 DNA reads as TGTGCCACCAGTGGTGGCGGGTCCGAACCAGGAAGAGAGACCCAGTACTTC.

The rearrangement links TRBV2 to TRBJ2-7, with a possible D match to TRBD2 (6 bases). The V and J ends lost 7 bases and 3 bases respectively, with 16 bases between them. Per germline, CDR1 SNHLY and CDR2 FYNNEI. The CDR3 loop spans 14 amino acids. The CDR3 DNA sequence: TGTGCCAGCACCGCCGGGACTGCGGTCTACGAGCAGTACTTC. Residues: CASTAGTAVYEQYF.

This chain uses TRBV11-2 with TRBJ1-2; TRBD1 agrees at 7 bases. Germline CDR1 is SGHAT and CDR2 is FQNNGV. The CDR3 is 14 residues long. Unmatched junction bases numbered 11, after V lost 5 bases and J lost 8 bases. CDR3 sequence reads: CASSALRQGWGYTF. The CDR3 DNA sequence: TGTGCCAGCAGCGCTTTGAGACAGGGTTGGGGCTACACCTTC.

The chain employs TRBV7-9 and TRBJ2-1; D might be TRBD2 (6 bases). Germline V gives CDR1 SEHNR, CDR2 FQNEAQ (reference sequence). Trimming left V 4 bases short and J 4 bases short, with 11 bases between. This CDR3 is built from 14 residues. CDR3 in amino acids: CASSSGGTYNEQFF. Written as DNA, the CDR3 is TGTGCCAGCAGCTCTGGCGGGACTTACAATGAGCAGTTCTTC.

This chain uses TRBV27 with TRBJ2-1, with TRBD2 identical over 12 bases. V lost 7 bases to trimming and J lost 2 bases; unmatched junction nucleotides: 3. Germline V lookup: CDR1 MNHEY, CDR2 SMNVEV (reference sequence). CDR3 length equals 15 residues. Here the CDR3 reads CASKLAGGPYNEQFF. CDR3 nucleotide sequence: TGTGCCAGCAAACTAGCGGGAGGCCCCTACAATGAGCAGTTCTTC.

The V and J genes are TRBV29-1 and TRBJ1-1; D unclear. CDR3 length: 13 residues. Per germline, CDR1 SQVTM and CDR2 ANQGSEA. The V end was cut by 7 bases, the J end by 2 bases, with 14 bases between. The CDR3 loop reads CSASMADNTEAFF. The CDR3 region has the DNA TGCAGCGCCTCGATGGCGGATAACACTGAAGCTTTCTTT.

This clone is a singleton in its sample. V usage is TRBV18 and J usage is TRBJ1-4; the D gene is possibly TRBD1 (5 bases). CDR1 is KGHSH, CDR2 LQKENI, per germline. The V end lost 0 bases, the J end lost 7 bases, and 12 bases lay between the germline ends. The CDR3 totals 15 residues. This CDR3 reads CASSPPEGVAEKLFF. Written as DNA, the CDR3 is TGTGCCAGCTCACCACCAGAAGGGGTGGCTGAAAAACTGTTTTTT.